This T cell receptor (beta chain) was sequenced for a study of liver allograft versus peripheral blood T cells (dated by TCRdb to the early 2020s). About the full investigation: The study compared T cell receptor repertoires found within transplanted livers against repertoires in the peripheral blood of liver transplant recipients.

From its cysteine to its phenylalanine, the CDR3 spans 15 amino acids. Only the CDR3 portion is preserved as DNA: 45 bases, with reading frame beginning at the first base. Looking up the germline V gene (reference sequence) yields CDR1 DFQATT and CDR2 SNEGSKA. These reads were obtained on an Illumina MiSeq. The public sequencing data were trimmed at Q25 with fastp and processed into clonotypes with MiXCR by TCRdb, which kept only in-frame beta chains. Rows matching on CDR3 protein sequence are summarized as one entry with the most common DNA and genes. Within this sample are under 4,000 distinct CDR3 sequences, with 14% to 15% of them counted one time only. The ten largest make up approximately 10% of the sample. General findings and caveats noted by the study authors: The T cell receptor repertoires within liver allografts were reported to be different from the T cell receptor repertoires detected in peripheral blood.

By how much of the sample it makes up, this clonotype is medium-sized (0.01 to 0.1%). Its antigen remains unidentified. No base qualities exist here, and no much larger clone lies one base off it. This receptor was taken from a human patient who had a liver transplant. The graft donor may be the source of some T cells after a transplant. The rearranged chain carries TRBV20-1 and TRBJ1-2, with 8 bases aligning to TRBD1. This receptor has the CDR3 CTEGRGGTGNYGYTF. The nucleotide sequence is TGCACTGAGGGTCGCGGAGGGACAGGCAACTATGGCTACACCTTC.